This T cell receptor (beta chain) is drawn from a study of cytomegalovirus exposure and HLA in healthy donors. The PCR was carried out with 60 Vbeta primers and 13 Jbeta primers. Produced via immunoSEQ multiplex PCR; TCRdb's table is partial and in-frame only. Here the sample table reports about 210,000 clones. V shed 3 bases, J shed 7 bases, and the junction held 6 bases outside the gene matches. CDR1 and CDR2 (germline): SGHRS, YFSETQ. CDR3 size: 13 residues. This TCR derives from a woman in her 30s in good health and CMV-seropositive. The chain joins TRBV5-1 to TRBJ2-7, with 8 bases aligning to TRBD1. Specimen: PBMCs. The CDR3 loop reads CASSSGDRTEQYF. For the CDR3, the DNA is TGCGCCAGCAGCTCTGGGGACAGGACAGAGCAGTACTTC.